These 18 T cell receptor beta chains were all obtained from the same sample, sequenced in a study of shared clonotypes between healthy human individuals. Clones were sequenced by immunoSEQ multiplex PCR, and TCRdb holds only the in-frame ones, with some missing. Among 2 million to 2.5 million clones, approximately 95% were seen once, and the ten largest hold roughly 0.13%. Sequencing was done on a sample of naive CD4+ T cells sorted from blood. Subset noted: CD45RA+ positively selected. The receptors were sampled from a man in his late teens or twenties in good health.

The chain has TRBV11-2 and TRBJ2-7, with D uncertain. V was cut by 0 bases and J by 0 bases, with 12 bases left in between. Germline CDR1 SGHAT, CDR2 FQNNGV. The CDR3 is made up of 16 amino acids. CDR3 nucleotide sequence: TGTGCCAGCAGCTTAGATTATACCAGGTACTCCTACGAGCAGTACTTC. It is translated as CASSLDYTRYSYEQYF.

As for this clone: The same CDR3 arises from other DNA sequences in this sample as well. The CDR3 DNA sequence: TGTGCCAGCAGTTACTCCGGGACAGTTAATTCACCCCTCCACTTT. Its protein product is CASSYSGTVNSPLHF. V usage is TRBV6-5 and J usage is TRBJ1-6, with TRBD1 identical over 7 bases. The V and J ends lost 0 bases and 6 bases, in that order; junction bases with no gene match: 2. The germline V gene has CDR1 MNHEY and CDR2 SVGAGI. The CDR3 contains 15 residues.

This sequence joins TRBV7-2 and TRBJ1-6; no clear D. The length of the CDR3 is 14 residues. CDR1 is SGHTA and CDR2 is FQGNSA in the germline V gene. Trimming removed 9 bases at V and 4 bases at J, with 13 bases between. CDR3 DNA: TGTGCCAGTATGGAGGGAGCTTATAATTCACCCCTCCACTTT. It encodes CASMEGAYNSPLHF.

The chain links TRBV11-2 to TRBJ1-3; 9 nucleotides agree with TRBD1. This CDR3 is 15 amino acids long. The trim removed 8 bases at V and 4 bases at J, leaving 9 bases unmatched. Per the germline V gene, CDR1 is SGHAT and CDR2 is FQNNGV. This chain's CDR3 is CASGRTGVAGNTIYF. The CDR3, as DNA: TGTGCCAGCGGGAGGACAGGGGTTGCGGGAAACACCATATATTTT.

The chain carries TRBV18 and TRBJ2-4, with D possibly TRBD1 on 6 matching bases. The CDR3 sequence is 15 residues long. Germline V gene sequence: CDR1 KGHSH, CDR2 LQKENI. Trimming removed 4 bases from V and 5 bases from J, with 15 bases in between. The CDR3 loop is CASSHLGQSENIQYF. CDR3 in DNA: TGTGCCAGCTCACACCTCGGACAGAGTGAAAACATTCAGTACTTC.

The chain has TRBV28 and TRBJ1-1; TRBD1 might be the D (5 bases). CDR1 MDHEN and CDR2 SYDVKM come from the germline V gene. This CDR3 has 14 amino acids. V gave up 5 bases and J gave up 1 base, with 11 bases separating them. This CDR3 reads CASSTWGTNTEAFF. The DNA of the CDR3 is TGTGCCAGCAGTACCTGGGGGACGAACACTGAAGCTTTCTTT.

The gene calls are TRBV5-5 and TRBJ2-7; 10 bases line up with TRBD1. There are 14 residues in the CDR3. After removal of 3 bases from V and 6 bases from J, the junction contained 6 bases not matched to a gene. Per the germline V gene, CDR1 is SGHKS and CDR2 is YYEKEE (reference sequence). This CDR3 reads CASSWGQGSREQYF. CDR3 sequence (DNA): TGTGCCAGCAGCTGGGGACAGGGGAGTCGCGAGCAGTACTTC. Full variable domain (missing parts from reference TRBV5-5 and TRBJ2-7): DAGVTQSPTHLIKTRGQQVTLRCSPISGHKSVSWYQQVLGQGPQFIFQYYEKEERGRGNFPDRFSARQFPNYSSELNVNALLLGDSALYLCASSWGQGSREQYFGPGTRLTVT.

The chain has TRBV18 and TRBJ2-3; 7 nucleotides match TRBD1. Germline CDR1 reads KGHSH; CDR2 reads LQKENI. The junction had 6 bases not matched to a gene; V was cut back by 3 bases and J by 6 bases. This CDR3 spans 14 amino acids. The CDR3 protein is CASSPFDRVDTQYF. The CDR3 coding sequence is TGTGCCAGCTCACCCTTCGACAGGGTGGATACGCAGTATTTT. Drawing the rest from reference TRBV18 and TRBJ2-3, the complete variable domain is NAGVMQNPRHLVRRRGQEARLRCSPMKGHSHVYWYRQLPEEGLKFMVYLQKENIIDESGMPKERFSAEFPKEGPSILRIQQVVRGDSAAYFCASSPFDRVDTQYFGPGTRLTVL.

This chain joins TRBV21-1 and TRBJ2-5; TRBD2 is the table's D call and was not checked against the DNA. TRBV21-1 is designated a pseudogene. There are 15 residues in the CDR3. CDR3 bases: TGTGCCAGCAGCTATAGCGGGAGGTTGAAAGAGACCCAGTACTTC. Translating gives CASSYSGRLKETQYF.

The chain recombines TRBV18 with TRBJ1-6; 10 positions match TRBD1. The germline V gene encodes CDR1 KGHSH and CDR2 LQKENI. The CDR3 sequence is 15 residues long. Germline trimming cut 5 bases from V and 5 bases from J; bases unmatched to any gene: 3. CDR3 sequence: CASSTGQGDNSPLHF. CDR3 nucleotide sequence: TGTGCCAGCTCAACTGGACAGGGGGATAATTCACCCCTCCACTTT.

The V gene is TRBV6-6, the J gene TRBJ1-6, with 7 bases aligning to TRBD1. V trimming: 0 bases; J trimming: 6 bases; junction bases outside the gene matches: 5. This CDR3 comprises 16 residues. Germline lookup yields CDR1 MNHNY and CDR2 SVGAGI (reference sequence). In DNA, the CDR3 is TGTGCCAGCAGTTACTCCAACCAGGGGGGTAATTCACCCCTCCACTTT. Protein sequence: CASSYSNQGGNSPLHF.

The rearrangement links TRBV6-6 to TRBJ1-6; the match to TRBD1 covers 7 bases. CDR1 and CDR2 from the germline V gene are MNHNY and SVGAGI (reference sequence). The CDR3 sequence is 14 residues long. V lost 2 bases, J lost 5 bases, and 0 bases stayed unmatched. CDR3 bases: TGTGCCAGCAGTTACGACAGGGATAATTCACCCCTCCACTTT. Translated: CASSYDRDNSPLHF.

This clone was seen once. The CDR3 DNA reads as TGTGCCAGCAGAGATAAACAGATACGAGATACGCAGTATTTT. It encodes CASRDKQIRDTQYF. V is TRBV6-1 and J is TRBJ2-3; D gene uncertain. This CDR3 is 14 amino acids long. Germline CDR1 is MNHNS and CDR2 is SASEGT. Trimming pared 6 bases from V and 5 bases from J, leaving 15 bases between.

V and J are TRBV6-1 and TRBJ1-4; perhaps TRBD1 as D (5 bases). The CDR3 has 14 residues. The germline V and J ends were trimmed by 7 bases and 7 bases, with 16 bases remaining between them. CDR1 and CDR2 from the germline V gene are MNHNS and SASEGT. CDR3 bases: TGTGCCAGCAAGCAGGGAACGCCATCTGAAAAACTGTTTTTT. This sequence encodes CASKQGTPSEKLFF.

The chain joins TRBV19 to TRBJ2-1, with TRBD1 identical over 8 bases. Germline CDR1 and CDR2: LNHDA and SQIVND (reference sequence). Unmatched junction bases numbered 7, after V lost 5 bases and J lost 4 bases. The CDR3 spans 15 residues. For the CDR3, the DNA is TGTGCCAGTAGTCCCGGACAGGGCCTATACAATGAGCAGTTCTTC. Translation: CASSPGQGLYNEQFF.

With regard to this clone: Different DNA sequences within this sample yield the same CDR3. This sequence joins TRBV5-1 and TRBJ1-1, with D perhaps TRBD1 (5 bases). The CDR3 runs 14 residues. Germline CDR1 and CDR2: SGHRS and YFSETQ. The V end lost 3 bases, the J end lost 0 bases, and 9 bases lay between the germline ends. The CDR3 protein is CASSSGGVNTEAFF. The CDR3, as DNA: TGCGCCAGCAGCTCGGGGGGTGTGAACACTGAAGCTTTCTTT.

J is TRBJ2-7 and V is TRBV6-5; 7 bases align to TRBD2. The CDR3 spans 14 residues. Germline CDR1 reads MNHEY; CDR2 reads SVGAGI. Trimming at V came to 6 bases and at J to 7 bases, leaving 12 bases not matched to a gene. CDR3 in amino acids: CASRTLSPGGEQYF. CDR3 nucleotides: TGTGCCAGCAGGACCTTAAGCCCGGGGGGTGAGCAGTACTTC.

The V gene is TRBV5-8, the J gene TRBJ2-7; 12 nucleotides align to TRBD2. J gave up 3 bases and V 5 bases, and 3 bases lay outside the gene matches. This CDR3 is built from 14 residues. Per the germline V gene, CDR1 is SGHTS and CDR2 is YDEGEE. The CDR3 sequence is CASSSGLAGYEQYF. The CDR3 region has the DNA TGTGCCAGCAGTTCGGGACTAGCGGGCTACGAGCAGTACTTC.